This T cell receptor beta chain is drawn from a study of T cells in Graves' hyperthyroidism and ophthalmopathy (dated by TCRdb to about 2019). About the full investigation: Peripheral blood was collected at initial diagnosis, before any treatment. To identify distinguishing TCR V-J signatures, a discovery cohort of about a hundred patients was used, comprising under 45 with Graves' ophthalmopathy and 57 with stable Graves' hyperthyroidism. Prospective prediction of ophthalmopathy was tested in an independent validation cohort of 18 to 20 hyperthyroidism patients and approximately 17 patients who later progressed to ophthalmopathy. For training and testing, the 110 or so patients in the discovery cohort were randomly divided in a 7:3 ratio. In about 6 Graves' hyperthyroidism patients, the study also compared T-cell repertoires from thyroid tissue with T-cell repertoires from blood. After sampling, hyperthyroidism patients received methimazole starting at 30 mg daily, and ophthalmopathy patients received high-dose intravenous methylprednisolone. The paper describes TCR Vbeta CDR3 sequencing of 140 or so peripheral blood samples, made up of under 50 ophthalmopathy patients, 70 to 80 hyperthyroidism patients and about 17 progressor patients.

Stable Graves' hyperthyroidism was defined as the absence of progression to ophthalmopathy over 18 months of follow-up. The hyperthyroidism patients were between 18 and 65 years old and newly diagnosed, with a disease duration of less than 2 months. Patients with uncontrolled infections, other autoimmune diseases, pregnancy or lactation were excluded. Diagnoses relied on clinical symptoms, serum thyroxine and TRAb, thyroid ultrasound and orbital computed tomography. Ficoll-Paque density gradient centrifugation was used to isolate PBMCs from 10 ml of fresh peripheral blood. Total RNA was extracted with Trizol reagent, and quality was checked on an Agilent 2100 Bioanalyzer. Trimming takes 3 bases from V and 7 bases from J, and the germline ends sit 12 bases apart. Spanning cysteine to phenylalanine, the CDR3 consists of 13 amino acids. The DNA shown is the 39-base CDR3, in frame from base 1. The germline V gene encodes CDR1 SEHNR and CDR2 FQNEAQ (reference sequence).

Regarding this clonotype: The antigen it recognizes is unknown. Base qualities were left out, and no much larger clone turns up one base away.

The TCR beta CDR3 regions were amplified from the RNA transcripts. The first round of RT-PCR for the TCR CDR3 was performed with the HTBI primer set and the Qiagen OneStep RT-PCR kit. A second multiplex PCR round built the libraries, followed by size selection and purification. Paired-end sequencing of the libraries was performed with 100 bp reads on an Illumina HiSeq2000. In the authors' own workflow: SOAPnuke was used to process the raw data, with reads discarded if the reads contained adapters or uncalled bases, had a mean Phred below 15, or lacked an exact constant-primer or identifier match. COPE v1.2.5 was used to merge the high-quality paired reads, and each unique nucleotide sequence was defined as a clonotype. MiTCR v1.1 was used to align the clonotypes against IMGT TRBV, TRBD and TRBJ reference segments. The analysis was restricted to V-J combinations with a frequency above 0.0001, which together covered 99.2% of the repertoires. A TCS score was defined as the ratio of F50 (clonal expansion) to E x V (chaos), with BLOSUM62-based TCRdist applied between CDR3 peptides within each V-J. Welch's t-statistics and random forest reduced some 510 V-J features to some 14, which were used in a naive Bayes classifier (R e1071). The raw public reads went through TCRdb reprocessing: fastp at Q25, MiXCR clone calling, in-frame beta chains kept. Each CDR3 protein appears once, grouped with its most common genes and DNA. None of the V and J calls come from the authors' own analysis; TCRdb made them. Recorded for this sample are 550,000 to 600,000 distinct CDR3 sequences; roughly 17% of them occurred a single time. Approximately 20% of the sample is taken by the ten largest.

What the research found in general, with its limitations: Ophthalmopathy was separated from stable hyperthyroidism by a 13 V-J signature model, with around 90% sensitivity and roughly 81% specificity obtained in cross-validation and 80%/75% obtained in testing. In validation, the model predicted progression to ophthalmopathy with roughly 70% sensitivity and approximately 74% specificity, a median of 6.5 months before onset. Most expanded thyroid clonotypes (frequency above 0.001) were also detected in blood, suggesting blood repertoires may reflect thyroid immune responses. Sample size was not statistically predetermined, and blinding of investigators to group allocation was not performed.

Sequenced input: blood. The TCR was taken from a woman younger than 30 with Graves' hyperthyroidism. The sequence links TRBV7-9 to TRBJ1-1; no D segment can be confidently identified. The DNA sequence is TGTGCCAGCAGCTTGGGTGTCCAGAATGAAGCTTTCTTT. This gives the protein CASSLGVQNEAFF.